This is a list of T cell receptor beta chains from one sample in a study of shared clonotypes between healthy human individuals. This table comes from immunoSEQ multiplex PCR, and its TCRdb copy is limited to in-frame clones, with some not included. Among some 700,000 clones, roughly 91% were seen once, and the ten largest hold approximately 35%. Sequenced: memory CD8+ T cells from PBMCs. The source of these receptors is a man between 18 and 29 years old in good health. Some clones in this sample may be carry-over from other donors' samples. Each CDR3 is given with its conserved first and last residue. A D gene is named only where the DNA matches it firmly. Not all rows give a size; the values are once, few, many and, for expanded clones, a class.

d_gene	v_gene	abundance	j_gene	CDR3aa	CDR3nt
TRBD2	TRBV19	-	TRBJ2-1	CASSIASGHLNEQFF	TGTGCCAGTAGTATAGCTAGCGGTCATCTCAATGAGCAGTTCTTC
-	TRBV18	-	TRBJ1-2	CASSSRTGSYGYTF	TGTGCCAGCTCATCGCGAACAGGGTCTTATGGCTACACCTTC
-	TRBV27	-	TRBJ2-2	CASSLSPIWTDSNTGELFF	TGTGCCAGCAGTTTATCGCCCATATGGACAGATTCGAACACCGGGGAGCTGTTTTTT
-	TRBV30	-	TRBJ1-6	CARREIRNYNSPLHF	TGTGCCCGTCGTGAGATACGGAACTATAATTCACCCCTCCACTTT
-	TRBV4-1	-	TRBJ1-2	CASSQATHLGGYYGYTF	TGCGCCAGCAGCCAAGCGACGCACCTCGGCGGCTACTATGGCTACACCTTC
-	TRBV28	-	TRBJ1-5	CASSRDSFRGGNQPQHF	TGTGCCAGCAGTCGGGACTCCTTCCGGGGTGGCAATCAGCCCCAGCATTTT
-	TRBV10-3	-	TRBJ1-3	CAIRAQGHSGNTIYF	TGTGCCATCAGAGCCCAGGGGCACTCTGGAAACACCATATATTTT
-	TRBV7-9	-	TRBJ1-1	CASSFSGSEAFF	TGTGCCAGCAGCTTCTCTGGGTCTGAAGCTTTCTTT
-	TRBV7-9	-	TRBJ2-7	CASSSNSMGSSYEQYF	TGTGCCAGCAGCTCAAATTCCATGGGAAGCTCCTACGAGCAGTACTTC
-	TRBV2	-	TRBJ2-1	CASELASSYNEQFF	TGTGCCAGCGAATTAGCGAGCTCCTACAATGAGCAGTTCTTC
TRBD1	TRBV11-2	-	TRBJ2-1	CASSRDRVGNEQFF	TGTGCCAGCAGTCGGGACAGGGTAGGAAATGAGCAGTTCTTC
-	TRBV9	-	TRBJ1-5	CASSGDGTGNQPQHF	TGTGCCAGCAGCGGGGATGGCACAGGCAATCAGCCCCAGCATTTT
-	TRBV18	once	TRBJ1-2	CASSPPWGEALYGYTF	TGTGCCAGCTCACCACCCTGGGGAGAGGCCCTCTATGGCTACACCTTC
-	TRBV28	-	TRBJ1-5	CASRPGWGSNQPQHF	TGTGCCAGCAGGCCGGGGTGGGGGAGCAATCAGCCCCAGCATTTT
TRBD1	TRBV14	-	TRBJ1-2	CASSPDRGGSGYTF	TGTGCCAGCAGCCCCGACAGGGGAGGTAGTGGCTACACCTTC
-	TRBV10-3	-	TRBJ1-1	CAIRDPNTEAFF	TGTGCCATCAGAGATCCTAACACTGAAGCTTTCTTT
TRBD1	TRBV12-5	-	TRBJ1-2	CASALVFPTGEGTNYGYTF	TGTGCTAGTGCCCTTGTATTCCCGACAGGGGAGGGAACTAACTATGGCTACACCTTC
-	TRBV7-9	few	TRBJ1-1	CALGRSTEAFF	TGTGCCTTGGGGAGAAGCACTGAAGCTTTCTTT
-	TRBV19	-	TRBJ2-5	CASSPGSWVQETQYF	TGTGCCAGTAGTCCAGGGAGTTGGGTCCAAGAGACCCAGTACTTC
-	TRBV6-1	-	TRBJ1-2	CASSEGSVPGDYGYTF	TGTGCCAGCAGTGAAGGTTCTGTTCCCGGCGACTATGGCTACACCTTC